This T cell receptor (beta chain) was sequenced for a study of cytomegalovirus exposure and HLA in healthy donors. Study at large: Of the donors genotyped, 398 in all, 75% to 85% fell in the Caucasian-associated ancestry cluster.

Looked up from germline, CDR1 is SGDLS and CDR2 is YYNGEE. This CDR3 has 16 residues. With 4 bases removed from V and 4 bases from J, the gap between germline ends came to 20 bases. Concerning this clone: Its antigen is unidentified.

Study-wide findings and caveats: Roughly uniform depth of sequencing across donors was assumed in presence/absence analyses. The study flagged about 160 TCR beta chains as cytomegalovirus-associated. For most TCR beta V segments, an earlier analysis put the productive rate at about 87% or about 30% of the time.

The PCR contained 60 Vbeta and 13 Jbeta primers. Only in-frame clones appear in the TCRdb table, and some are missing; sequencing was by immunoSEQ multiplex PCR. Counted here are 150,000 to 200,000 clones, about 80% occurring once; the ten biggest clones make up 0.69%. This TCR was recovered from a woman between 35 and 50 years old in good health and CMV-seronegative. The sample was PBMCs. The chain uses TRBV9 and TRBJ1-2, with no clear D. As DNA, the CDR3 is TGTGCCAGCAGCCCACACCCGGAGGCTGTCTTCTATGGCTACACCTTC. Translated, it gives CASSPHPEAVFYGYTF.